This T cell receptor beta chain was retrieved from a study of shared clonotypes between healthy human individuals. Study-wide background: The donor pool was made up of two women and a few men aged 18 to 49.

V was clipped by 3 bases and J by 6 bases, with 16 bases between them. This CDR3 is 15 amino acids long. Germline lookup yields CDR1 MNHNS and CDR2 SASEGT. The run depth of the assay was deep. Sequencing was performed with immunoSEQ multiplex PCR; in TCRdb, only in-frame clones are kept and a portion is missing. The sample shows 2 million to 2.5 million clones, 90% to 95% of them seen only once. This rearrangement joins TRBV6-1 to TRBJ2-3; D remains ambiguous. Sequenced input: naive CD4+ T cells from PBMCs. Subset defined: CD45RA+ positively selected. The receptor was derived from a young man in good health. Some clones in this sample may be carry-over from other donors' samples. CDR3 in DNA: TGTGCCAGCAGTGATGCTCAATTTGACGCCGATACGCAGTATTTT. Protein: CASSDAQFDADTQYF.